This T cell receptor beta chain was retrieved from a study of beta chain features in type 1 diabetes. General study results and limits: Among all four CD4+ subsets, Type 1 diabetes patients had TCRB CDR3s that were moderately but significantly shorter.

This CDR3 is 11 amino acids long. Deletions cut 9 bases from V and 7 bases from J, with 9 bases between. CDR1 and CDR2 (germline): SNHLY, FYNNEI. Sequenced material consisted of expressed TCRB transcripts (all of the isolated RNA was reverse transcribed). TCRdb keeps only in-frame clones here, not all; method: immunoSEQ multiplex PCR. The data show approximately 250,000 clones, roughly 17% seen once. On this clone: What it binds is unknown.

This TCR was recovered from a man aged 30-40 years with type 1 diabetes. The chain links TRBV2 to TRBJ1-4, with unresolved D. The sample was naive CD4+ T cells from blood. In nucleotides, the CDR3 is TGTGCCAGTCGAGAGACTGAAAAACTGTTTTTT. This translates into CASRETEKLFF.